The 22 T cell receptor beta chains below all came from one sample that was sequenced in a study of T cells in tuberculosis. Sequencing used immunoSEQ multiplex PCR; TCRdb keeps in-frame clones, though not all of them. The table lists about 59,000 clones, about 76% of them singletons. Sorting used thawed, overnight-rested PBMC stained with anti-CD3, a viability dye and GMM-loaded CD1B tetramer. The lipid loaded on the CD1B tetramers was C32 glucose monomycolate from Rhodococcus equi. Input material: CD1b-GMM tetramer-negative cells sorted from PBMCs. The receptors shown here come from an adult woman with latent tuberculosis.

The V call is TRBV28, the J call TRBJ2-7, with 7 bases identical to TRBD1. The CDR3 runs 14 residues. V dropped 4 bases and J dropped 2; count of bases not matched to a gene: 5. Germline loops: CDR1 MDHEN, CDR2 SYDVKM. CDR3 bases: TGTGCCAGCAGTTCGACAGGGCCGCCCTACGAGCAGTACTTC. This sequence encodes CASSSTGPPYEQYF.

This clone was seen a few times. V is TRBV9 and J is TRBJ2-3; 7 bases agree with TRBD2. The germline V gene encodes CDR1 SGDLS and CDR2 YYNGEE. With V trimmed by 4 bases and J by 10 bases, 9 bases remained unmatched. The CDR3 has 13 residues. The CDR3 here is CASSPDRGVPQYF. CDR3 in DNA: TGTGCCAGCAGCCCTGATCGGGGGGTCCCGCAGTATTTT. Full variable domain (missing parts from reference TRBV9 and TRBJ2-3): DSGVTQTPKHLITATGQRVTLRCSPRSGDLSVYWYQQSLDQGLQFLIQYYNGEERAKGNILERFSAQQFPDLHSELNLSSLELGDSALYFCASSPDRGVPQYFGPGTRLTVL.

J is TRBJ1-5 and V is TRBV9; TRBD1 might be the D (6 bases). CDR3 length: 15 amino acids. Deletions cut 3 bases from V and 3 bases from J, with 13 bases between. Germline CDR1 and CDR2: SGDLS and YYNGEE. The CDR3 sequence: CASSGRDTPNQPQHF. CDR3 nucleotides: TGTGCCAGCAGCGGCCGGGACACCCCCAATCAGCCCCAGCATTTT.

V usage is TRBV5-6 and J usage is TRBJ1-5; no clear D gene. CDR1 is SGHDT, CDR2 YYEEEE, per germline. V was trimmed by 2 bases and J by 1 base, leaving 10 bases between them. This CDR3 has 15 residues. The CDR3 loop is CASSLKGGSNQPQHF. The CDR3 nucleotides are TGTGCCAGCAGCTTAAAGGGAGGGAGCAATCAGCCCCAGCATTTT.

The rearrangement links TRBV27 to TRBJ1-6, with 9 bases fitting TRBD1. After removal of 5 bases from V and 7 bases from J, the junction contained 9 bases not matched to a gene. Germline CDR1 is MNHEY and CDR2 is SMNVEV (reference sequence). There are 16 residues in the CDR3. CDR3 sequence: CASSQRQGVYNSPLHF. The CDR3, as DNA: TGTGCCAGCAGTCAGCGACAGGGGGTTTACAATTCACCCCTCCACTTT.

This clone was picked up one time. The rearrangement links TRBV10-3 to TRBJ1-1; D call uncertain. The CDR3 totals 14 residues. V gave up 3 bases and J gave up 0 bases, with 8 bases separating them. Germline V CDR1 and CDR2: ENHRY, SYGVKD. CDR3 protein: CAISEELMNTEAFF. Written as DNA, the CDR3 is TGTGCCATCAGTGAAGAGCTCATGAACACTGAAGCTTTCTTT.

The sample holds one count of this clone. This chain connects TRBV19 to TRBJ2-7; TRBD2 aligns across 7 bases. The CDR3 spans 14 residues. Trimming removed 6 bases from V and 0 bases from J; junction bases left unmatched: 5. Germline V lookup: CDR1 LNHDA, CDR2 SQIVND (reference sequence). The CDR3 loop reads CASRGAGDSYEQYF. The CDR3 nucleotides are TGTGCCAGTAGGGGCGCGGGAGACTCCTACGAGCAGTACTTC.

The chain employs TRBV7-3 and TRBJ2-5; TRBD1 agrees at 8 bases. Germline-derived CDR1 and CDR2 are SGHTA and FQGTGA. The CDR3 is 15 amino acids. Trimming cost V 5 bases and J 4 bases; bases outside gene matches: 9. In nucleotides, the CDR3 is TGTGCCAGCAGCCTCACCTCAGGACAGGGAGAGACCCAGTACTTC. Its translation is CASSLTSGQGETQYF.

V is TRBV6-5 and J is TRBJ1-1, with 7 bases aligning to TRBD1. Germline V lookup: CDR1 MNHEY, CDR2 SVGAGI. The CDR3 is 12 residues long. Germline trimming cut 4 bases from V and 11 bases from J; bases unmatched to any gene: 7. CDR3 protein: CASSSGGRGAFF. The CDR3 DNA sequence: TGTGCCAGCAGTTCAGGGGGTCGAGGGGCTTTCTTT.

The gene calls are TRBV28 and TRBJ1-2; TRBD1 aligns across 8 bases. This CDR3 has 13 amino acids. Germline values: CDR1 MDHEN, CDR2 SYDVKM. Germline trimming cut 4 bases from V and 5 bases from J; bases unmatched to any gene: 3. The CDR3 protein is CASSSGQGYGYTF. The DNA for the CDR3 is TGTGCCAGCAGTTCCGGACAGGGTTATGGCTACACCTTC.

J is TRBJ2-5 and V is TRBV11-2; 7 nucleotides line up with TRBD1. CDR3 length: 13 residues. CDR1 is SGHAT and CDR2 is FQNNGV in the germline V gene. With 3 bases clipped from V and 5 bases from J, the junction kept 3 bases outside the gene matches. The CDR3 protein is CASSLTGFETQYF. The CDR3 nucleotides read TGTGCCAGCAGCTTGACAGGGTTCGAGACCCAGTACTTC.

The chain links TRBV25-1 to TRBJ1-6; tentative D call: TRBD1 (5 bases). In germline, CDR1 is MGHDK, CDR2 SYGVNS. This CDR3 spans 16 amino acids. V was clipped by 4 bases and J by 8 bases, with 18 bases between them. The CDR3 sequence: CASSASGLGGYSPLHF. In nucleotides, the CDR3 is TGTGCCAGCAGTGCCTCCGGGCTGGGGGGATATTCACCCCTCCACTTT.

V and J are TRBV29-1 and TRBJ2-3; D might be TRBD2 (6 bases). Deletions cut 3 bases from V and 3 bases from J, with 13 bases between. Germline CDR1 reads SQVTM; CDR2 reads ANQGSEA. This CDR3 region has 14 residues. The CDR3 loop reads CSVEGLGGTDTQYF. The CDR3 DNA reads as TGCAGCGTTGAGGGGTTGGGGGGAACAGATACGCAGTATTTT.

This rearrangement joins TRBV11-2 to TRBJ1-3; 7 nucleotides agree with TRBD1. There are 14 residues in the CDR3. CDR1 is SGHAT, CDR2 FQNNGV, per germline. V trimming: 5 bases; J trimming: 4 bases; junction bases outside the gene matches: 5. CDR3 sequence: CASSPKGAGNTIYF. The CDR3 DNA sequence: TGTGCCAGCAGCCCCAAGGGGGCAGGAAACACCATATATTTT.

This chain uses TRBV4-2 with TRBJ2-7, with D tentatively TRBD1 (6 bases). Trimming shortened V by 0 bases and J by 4 bases, and 13 bases separated the two germline ends. The CDR3 has 15 amino acids. Germline V gives CDR1 LGHNA, CDR2 YNFKEQ. The CDR3 spells CASSQDPGTRYEQYF. CDR3 sequence (DNA): TGTGCCAGCAGCCAAGACCCCGGGACAAGGTACGAGCAGTACTTC.

The chain is built from TRBV18 and TRBJ2-4; D is possibly TRBD2 (6 bases). Trimming removed 0 bases from V and 8 bases from J, with 11 bases in between. Germline lookup yields CDR1 KGHSH and CDR2 LQKENI. The CDR3 runs 14 residues. CDR3 residues: CASSPPSRRDIQYF. CDR3 coding DNA: TGTGCCAGCTCACCACCTTCCAGGAGGGACATTCAGTACTTC.

This chain's CDR3 is CSALGGDRAYNEQFF. CDR3 DNA: TGCAGCGCCCTAGGCGGGGATAGGGCCTACAATGAGCAGTTCTTC. The chain links TRBV29-1 to TRBJ2-1, with a weak D call TRBD2 (6 bases). This CDR3 region has 15 residues. The V gene lost 7 bases and the J gene lost 2 bases, with 18 bases spanning the gap. Germline loops: CDR1 SQVTM, CDR2 ANQGSEA.

On this clone itself: Other DNA sequences in this sample translate to the same CDR3. The chain combines TRBV2 with TRBJ2-5; tentative D call: TRBD2 (5 bases). The V end was cut by 6 bases, the J end by 4 bases, with 9 bases between. The CDR3 consists of 12 residues. CDR1 SNHLY and CDR2 FYNNEI come from the germline V gene. The CDR3 bases are TGTGCCAGCAGGAGAGGAGGAGAGACCCAGTACTTC. Translation gives CASRRGGETQYF. The variable domain in full, with the rest retrieved from reference TRBV2 and TRBJ2-5, is EPEVTQTPSHQVTQMGQEVILRCVPISNHLYFYWYRQILGQKVEFLVSFYNNEISEKSEIFDDQFSVERPDGSNFTLKIRSTKLEDSAMYFCASRRGGETQYFGPGTRLLVL.

The chain is built from TRBV4-1 and TRBJ2-1; D is possibly TRBD2 (5 bases). The CDR3 runs 16 residues. CDR1 is MGHRA, CDR2 YSYEKL, per germline. Trimming took 0 bases from V and 6 from J, leaving 15 bases between them. The CDR3 loop reads CASSQEDALASNEQFF. CDR3 bases: TGCGCCAGCAGCCAAGAAGACGCGCTAGCCTCCAATGAGCAGTTCTTC.

V and J are TRBV12-5 and TRBJ1-1; TRBD1 aligns across 7 bases. After removal of 0 bases from V and 3 bases from J, the junction contained 13 bases not matched to a gene. The germline CDR1 and CDR2 sequences are LGHNT and FRNRAP. The CDR3 covers 18 residues. The CDR3 nucleotides read TGTGCTAGTGGTTTGGTTTCCGGACAGGTCAGACGGGACACTGAAGCTTTCTTT. It specifies CASGLVSGQVRRDTEAFF.

This clone was counted only a few times. This chain links TRBV7-7 with TRBJ2-5; TRBD2 aligns across 7 bases. The V gene end was trimmed by 5 bases and the J gene end by 4 bases; junction bases not matched to a gene: 4. Germline lookup yields CDR1 SSHAT and CDR2 FNYEAQ (reference sequence). The CDR3 is 13 amino acids. The CDR3 bases are TGTGCCAGCAGCGGGGGAGGGGCAGAGACCCAGTACTTC. Its protein product is CASSGGGAETQYF.

The V gene is TRBV28, the J gene TRBJ1-2, with 8 positions matching TRBD1. Germline V lookup: CDR1 MDHEN, CDR2 SYDVKM. The CDR3 sequence is 16 residues long. V lost 3 bases to trimming and J lost 0 bases; unmatched junction nucleotides: 6. In DNA form, the CDR3 reads TGTGCCAGCAGTTTCGGACAGGGCTACACTAACTATGGCTACACCTTC. This codes for CASSFGQGYTNYGYTF.